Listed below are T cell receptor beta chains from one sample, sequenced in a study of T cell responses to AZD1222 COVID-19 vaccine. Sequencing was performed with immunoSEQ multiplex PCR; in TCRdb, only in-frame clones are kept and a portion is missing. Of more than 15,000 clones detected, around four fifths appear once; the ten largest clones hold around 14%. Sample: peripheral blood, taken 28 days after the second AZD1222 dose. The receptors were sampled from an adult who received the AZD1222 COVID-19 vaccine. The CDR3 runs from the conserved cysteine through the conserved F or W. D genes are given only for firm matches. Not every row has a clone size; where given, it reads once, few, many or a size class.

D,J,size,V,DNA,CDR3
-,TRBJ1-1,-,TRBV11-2,TGTGCCAGCAGCTTATGGACAGCTGCCAGGGAAGCTTTCTTT,CASSLWTAAREAFF
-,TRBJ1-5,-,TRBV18,TGTGCCAGCTCGCTGGAACAGGGAGGGCCCCAGCATTTT,CASSLEQGGPQHF
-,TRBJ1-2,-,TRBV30,TGTGCCTGGAGTGCCCGGATTAACTATGGCTACACCTTC,CAWSARINYGYTF
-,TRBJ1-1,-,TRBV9,TGTGCCAGCAGCGCCCCCAGTGACACTGAAGCTTTCTTT,CASSAPSDTEAFF
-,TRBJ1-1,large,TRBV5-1,TGCGCCAGCAGCTTGGAAATGGCGACTGAAGCTTTCTTT,CASSLEMATEAFF
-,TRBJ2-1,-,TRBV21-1,TGTGCCAGCAGCAAAGAGGGACTAGCCCGGAGCTCCTACAATGAGCAGTTCTTC,CASSKEGLARSSYNEQFF
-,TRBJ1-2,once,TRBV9,TGTGCCAGCAGCGTAGGACAGGCGGGCAACTATGGCTACACCTTC,CASSVGQAGNYGYTF
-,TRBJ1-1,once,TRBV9,TGTGCCAGCAGCGTAGATATGAACACTGAAGCTTTCTTT,CASSVDMNTEAFF
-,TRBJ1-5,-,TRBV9,TGTGCCAGCTTTGAACCTAGGACCTCTCCCTTCGCAAATCAGCCCCAGCATTTT,CASFEPRTSPFANQPQHF
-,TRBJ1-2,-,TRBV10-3,TGTGCCATCAGCGACAGTGGCCATGGCTACACCTTC,CAISDSGHGYTF
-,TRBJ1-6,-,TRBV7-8,TGTGCCAGCAGCTTATTCGAGACACTAGAATCTTCACCCCTCCACTTT,CASSLFETLESSPLHF
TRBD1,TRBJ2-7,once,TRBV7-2,TGTGCCAGCAGCTCGGACAGGGGGGGCGAGCAGTACTTC,CASSSDRGGEQYF
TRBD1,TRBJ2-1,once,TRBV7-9,TGTGCCAGCAGCAACCGGGACAGGGCCTACAATGAGCAGTTCTTC,CASSNRDRAYNEQFF
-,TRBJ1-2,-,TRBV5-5,TGTGCCAGCAGCTTAAGAACAGGAGCCTCGAACCTCTATGGCTACACCTTC,CASSLRTGASNLYGYTF